Below are 4 T cell receptor beta chains sequenced from a single sample in a study of blood T cell repertoires in COVID-19. Only in-frame clones appear in the TCRdb table, and some are missing; sequencing was by immunoSEQ multiplex PCR. The profile shows roughly 170,000 clones, roughly 84% of them singletons. Sequencing used peripheral blood. Every receptor here comes from a woman in her forties or fifties with COVID-19, enrolled during active disease.

V gene TRBV6-6 combines with J gene TRBJ1-2, with D possibly matching TRBD1 (6 bases). V gave up 4 bases and J gave up 3 bases, with 12 bases separating them. CDR3 length equals 14 residues. Germline loops: CDR1 MNHNY, CDR2 SVGAGI (reference sequence). DNA of the CDR3: TGTGCCAGCAGTTTCCTCACAGGGCACTATGGCTACACCTTC. This gives the protein CASSFLTGHYGYTF.

The J gene is TRBJ2-1, the V gene TRBV6-1; 8 bases are shared with TRBD1. J gave up 10 bases and V 3 bases, and 5 bases lay outside the gene matches. The CDR3 is made up of 13 amino acids. CDR1 MNHNS and CDR2 SASEGT come from the germline V gene. The CDR3 nucleotides are TGTGCCAGCAGTGATGCAGGGGGCCAGGAGCAGTTCTTC. Translating gives CASSDAGGQEQFF.

The chain uses TRBV9 and TRBJ2-3; D possibly corresponds to TRBD1 (5 bases). Per the germline V gene, CDR1 is SGDLS and CDR2 is YYNGEE. The CDR3 extends over 15 amino acids. The V end lost 3 bases, the J end lost 0 bases, and 11 bases lay between the germline ends. CDR3 DNA: TGTGCCAGCAGCGGAGACAGTTCAAGCACAGATACGCAGTATTTT. This encodes CASSGDSSSTDTQYF.

This clone was counted many times. V and J are TRBV5-1 and TRBJ1-1, with D uncertain. Germline V gene sequence: CDR1 SGHRS, CDR2 YFSETQ. The CDR3 is 16 residues long. V shed 0 bases and J shed 0 bases, with 12 bases lying between them. The CDR3: CASSLGRGGMNTEAFF. The CDR3 coding sequence is TGCGCCAGCAGCTTGGGTCGGGGAGGGATGAACACTGAAGCTTTCTTT.